This T cell receptor beta chain was sequenced during a study of Graves' ophthalmopathy and Graves' hyperthyroidism. Study background: At initial diagnosis, peripheral blood was obtained, and this preceded any treatment. Study-wide results and limits: Appearing in blood as well were most expanded thyroid clonotypes above 0.001 frequency. Ophthalmopathy versus stable hyperthyroidism: 13-signature model gave 87.88% sensitivity, 75% to 83% specificity.

As regards this clonotype: Its cognate antigen is unknown.

Germline CDR1 SGHRS, CDR2 YFSETQ. This CDR3 comprises 15 residues. Trimming removed 4 bases from V and 0 bases from J, with 13 bases in between. CDR3 regions of TCR beta were amplified from RNA transcripts. HTBI primers were used in a first-round RT-PCR, which preceded a second-round multiplex PCR. Using its own MiXCR run on the multiplex PCR reads, TCRdb lists one record per CDR3 protein. The data hold about 220,000 distinct CDR3 sequences, with roughly a fifth observed a single time. The sequence was collected from a woman aged 50 to 60 with Graves' ophthalmopathy. Material: peripheral blood. The chain joins TRBV5-1 to TRBJ1-1, with D maybe TRBD1 (6 bases). Here the CDR3 DNA reads TGCGCCAGCAGCCTCTACGACAGGCTGAACACTGAAGCTTTCTTT. This translates into CASSLYDRLNTEAFF.